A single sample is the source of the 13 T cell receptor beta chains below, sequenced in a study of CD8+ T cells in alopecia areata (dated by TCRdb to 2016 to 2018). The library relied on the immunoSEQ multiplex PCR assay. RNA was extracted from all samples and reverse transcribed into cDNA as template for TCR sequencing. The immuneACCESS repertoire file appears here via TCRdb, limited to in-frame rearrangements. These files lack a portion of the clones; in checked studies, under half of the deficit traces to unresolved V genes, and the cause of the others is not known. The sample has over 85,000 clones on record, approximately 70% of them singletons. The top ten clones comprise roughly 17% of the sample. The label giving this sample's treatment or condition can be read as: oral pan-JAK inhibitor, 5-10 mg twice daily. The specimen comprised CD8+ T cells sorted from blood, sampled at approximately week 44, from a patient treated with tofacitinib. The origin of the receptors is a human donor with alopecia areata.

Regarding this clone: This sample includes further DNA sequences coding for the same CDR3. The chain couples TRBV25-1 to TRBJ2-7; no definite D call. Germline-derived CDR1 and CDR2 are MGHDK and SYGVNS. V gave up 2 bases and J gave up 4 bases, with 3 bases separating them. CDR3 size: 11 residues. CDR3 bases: TGTGCCAGCAGTGAAGGGTACGAGCAGTACTTC. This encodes CASSEGYEQYF.

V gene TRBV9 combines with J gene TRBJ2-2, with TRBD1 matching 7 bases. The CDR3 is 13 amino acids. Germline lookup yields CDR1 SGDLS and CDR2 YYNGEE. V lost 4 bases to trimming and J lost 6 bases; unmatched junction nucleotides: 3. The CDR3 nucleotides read TGTGCCAGCAGCCAGGGGGTGGCCGGGGAGCTGTTTTTT. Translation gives CASSQGVAGELFF.

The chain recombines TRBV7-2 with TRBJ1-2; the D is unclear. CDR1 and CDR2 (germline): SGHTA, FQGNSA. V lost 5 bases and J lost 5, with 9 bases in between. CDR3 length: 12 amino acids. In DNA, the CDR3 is TGTGCCAGCAGCCCCGCCTATTATGGCTACACCTTC. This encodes CASSPAYYGYTF.

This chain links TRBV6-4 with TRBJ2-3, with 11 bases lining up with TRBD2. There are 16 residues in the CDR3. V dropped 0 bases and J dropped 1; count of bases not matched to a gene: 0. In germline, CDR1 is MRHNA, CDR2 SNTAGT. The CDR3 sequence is CASSDSTSGGTDTQYF. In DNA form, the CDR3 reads TGTGCCAGCAGTGACTCGACTAGCGGGGGCACAGATACGCAGTATTTT.

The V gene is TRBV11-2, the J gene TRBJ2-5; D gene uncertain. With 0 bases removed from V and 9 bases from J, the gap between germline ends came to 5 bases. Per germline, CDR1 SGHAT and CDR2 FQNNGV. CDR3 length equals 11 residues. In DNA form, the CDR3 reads TGTGCCAGCAGCTTAGATCTCCCCCAGTACTTC. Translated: CASSLDLPQYF.

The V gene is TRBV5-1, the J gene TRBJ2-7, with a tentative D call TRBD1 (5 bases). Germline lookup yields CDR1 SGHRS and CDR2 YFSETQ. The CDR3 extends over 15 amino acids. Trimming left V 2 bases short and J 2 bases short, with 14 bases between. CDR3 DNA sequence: TGCGCCAGCAGCTTTCTCGATGGACAAACCTACGAGCAGTACTTC. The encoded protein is CASSFLDGQTYEQYF.

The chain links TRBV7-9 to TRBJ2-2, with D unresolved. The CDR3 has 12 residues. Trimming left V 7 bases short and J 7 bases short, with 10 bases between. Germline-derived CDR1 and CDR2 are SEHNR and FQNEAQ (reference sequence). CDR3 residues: CASINELGELFF. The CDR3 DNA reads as TGTGCCAGCATCAACGAGCTCGGGGAGCTGTTTTTT. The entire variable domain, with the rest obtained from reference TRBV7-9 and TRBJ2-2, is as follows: DTGVSQNPRHKITKRGQNVTFRCDPISEHNRLYWYRQTLGQGPEFLTYFQNEAQLEKSRLLSDRFSAERPKGSFSTLEIQRTEQGDSAMYLCASINELGELFFGEGSRLTVL.

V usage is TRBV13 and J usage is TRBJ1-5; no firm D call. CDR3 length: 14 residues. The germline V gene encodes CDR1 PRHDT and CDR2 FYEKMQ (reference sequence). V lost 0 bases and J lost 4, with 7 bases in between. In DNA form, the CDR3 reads TGTGCCAGCAGCTTAGGGAGGGAGAATCAGCCCCAGCATTTT. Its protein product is CASSLGRENQPQHF.

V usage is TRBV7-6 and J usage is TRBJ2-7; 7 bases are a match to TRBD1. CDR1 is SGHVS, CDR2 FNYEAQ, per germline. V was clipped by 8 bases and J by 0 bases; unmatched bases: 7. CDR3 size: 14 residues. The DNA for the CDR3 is TGTGCCAGCTCCCGGGACAGCCGCTCCTACGAGCAGTACTTC. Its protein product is CASSRDSRSYEQYF.

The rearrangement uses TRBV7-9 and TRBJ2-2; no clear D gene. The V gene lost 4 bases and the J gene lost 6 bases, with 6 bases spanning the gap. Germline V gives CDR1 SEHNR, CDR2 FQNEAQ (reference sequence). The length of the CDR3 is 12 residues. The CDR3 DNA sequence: TGTGCCAGCAGCTACCCCCCCGGGGAGCTGTTTTTT. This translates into CASSYPPGELFF.

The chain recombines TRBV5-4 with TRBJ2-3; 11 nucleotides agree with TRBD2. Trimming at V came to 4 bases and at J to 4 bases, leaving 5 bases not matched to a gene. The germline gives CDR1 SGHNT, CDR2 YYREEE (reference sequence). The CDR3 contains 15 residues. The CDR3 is CASSPGTSGSDTQYF. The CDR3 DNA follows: TGTGCCAGCAGCCCCGGGACTAGCGGTTCAGATACGCAGTATTTT. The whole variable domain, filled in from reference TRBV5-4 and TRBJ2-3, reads ETGVTQSPTHLIKTRGQQVTLRCSSQSGHNTVSWYQQALGQGPQFIFQYYREEENGRGNFPPRFSGLQFPNYSSELNVNALELDDSALYLCASSPGTSGSDTQYFGPGTRLTVL.

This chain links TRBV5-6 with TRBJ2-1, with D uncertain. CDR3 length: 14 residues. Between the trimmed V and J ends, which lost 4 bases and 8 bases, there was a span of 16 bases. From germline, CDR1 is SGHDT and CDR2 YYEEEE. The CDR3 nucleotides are TGTGCCAGCAGCCCAGAGGCTACACCGCATGAGCAGTTCTTC. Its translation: CASSPEATPHEQFF.

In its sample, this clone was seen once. CDR3 bases: TGCAGCGTTGAGGACTACGAGCAGTACTTC. This gives the protein CSVEDYEQYF. The rearrangement links TRBV29-1 to TRBJ2-5; no clear D gene. The J call could be wrong; TRBJ2-7 is a better fit for the DNA end. Germline V CDR1 and CDR2: SQVTM, ANQGSEA. The CDR3 has 10 residues.